This is a list of T cell receptor beta chains from one sample in a study of technical replicates of blood from several donors. Assay: immunoSEQ multiplex PCR; the TCRdb copy retains only in-frame clones and omits some. The table has about 75,000 clones, 95% to 98% seen once. The sample was T cells isolated from PBMCs. All receptors come from a human donor in good health. CDR3s include the opening cysteine and the closing phenylalanine or tryptophan. The D gene is left open where the match is weak. Clone size, where shown, is once, few, many, or a class for clones that have expanded.

j_call: TRBJ1-1; clone_size: .; d_call: .; v_call: TRBV6-5; cdr3_aa: CASSYSNAVNTEAFF; cdr3_nt: TGTGCCAGCAGTTACTCGAATGCGGTGAACACTGAAGCTTTCTTT
j_call: TRBJ1-1; clone_size: .; d_call: .; v_call: TRBV28; cdr3_aa: CATTGSEAFF; cdr3_nt: TGTGCCACTACGGGTTCTGAAGCTTTCTTT
j_call: TRBJ2-2; clone_size: .; d_call: TRBD1; v_call: TRBV15; cdr3_aa: CATSRGTGSTTGELFF; cdr3_nt: TGTGCCACCAGCAGAGGGACAGGGTCTACCACCGGGGAGCTGTTTTTT
j_call: TRBJ2-1; clone_size: once; d_call: .; v_call: TRBV5-1; cdr3_aa: CASSLALIAEQFF; cdr3_nt: TGCGCCAGCAGCTTGGCCCTAATAGCTGAGCAGTTCTTC
j_call: TRBJ2-3; clone_size: .; d_call: .; v_call: TRBV27; cdr3_aa: CASSLGRQSDTQYF; cdr3_nt: TGTGCCAGCAGTTTGGGCCGACAGTCAGATACGCAGTATTTT
j_call: TRBJ1-2; clone_size: once; d_call: TRBD1; v_call: TRBV28; cdr3_aa: CASSPLTGPEWYGYTF; cdr3_nt: TGTGCCAGCAGTCCGTTGACAGGGCCTGAATGGTATGGCTACACCTTC
j_call: TRBJ1-5; clone_size: .; d_call: .; v_call: TRBV6-1; cdr3_aa: CASSEINSNQPQHF; cdr3_nt: TGTGCCAGCAGTGAAATCAATAGCAATCAGCCCCAGCATTTT
j_call: TRBJ2-7; clone_size: .; d_call: TRBD2; v_call: TRBV5-5; cdr3_aa: CASSLRGGNYEQYF; cdr3_nt: TGTGCCAGCAGCCTGCGCGGGGGGAACTACGAGCAGTACTTC
j_call: TRBJ2-5; clone_size: .; d_call: TRBD2; v_call: TRBV9; cdr3_aa: CASSPAGDIGTQYF; cdr3_nt: TGTGCCAGCAGCCCAGCGGGAGATATTGGGACCCAGTACTTC
j_call: TRBJ1-5; clone_size: .; d_call: .; v_call: TRBV2; cdr3_aa: CASSVLPEHNQPQHF; cdr3_nt: TGTGCCAGCAGTGTATTACCTGAGCATAATCAGCCCCAGCATTTT
j_call: TRBJ2-2; clone_size: .; d_call: .; v_call: TRBV28; cdr3_aa: CASSLPGEPGELFF; cdr3_nt: TGTGCCAGCAGCCTCCCGGGGGAACCCGGGGAGCTGTTTTTT
j_call: TRBJ2-7; clone_size: .; d_call: TRBD1; v_call: TRBV2; cdr3_aa: CASRATGAYEQYF; cdr3_nt: TGTGCCAGCAGAGCGACAGGGGCCTACGAGCAGTACTTC
j_call: TRBJ1-1; clone_size: .; d_call: TRBD1; v_call: TRBV7-9; cdr3_aa: CASSPRGQATTEAFF; cdr3_nt: TGTGCCAGCAGCCCTCGAGGACAGGCCACTACTGAAGCTTTCTTT
j_call: TRBJ1-4; clone_size: .; d_call: .; v_call: TRBV7-9; cdr3_aa: CASSPQVGGGEKLFF; cdr3_nt: TGTGCCAGCAGCCCCCAGGTGGGAGGGGGTGAAAAACTGTTTTTT
j_call: TRBJ1-1; clone_size: .; d_call: .; v_call: TRBV19; cdr3_aa: CASSIERENTEAFF; cdr3_nt: TGTGCCAGTAGTATAGAGAGGGAAAACACTGAAGCTTTCTTT
j_call: TRBJ2-1; clone_size: .; d_call: .; v_call: TRBV5-1; cdr3_aa: CASSFLDFNEQFF; cdr3_nt: TGCGCCAGCAGCTTTCTAGACTTCAATGAGCAGTTCTTC
j_call: TRBJ2-4; clone_size: .; d_call: .; v_call: TRBV4-1; cdr3_aa: CASSPDLRGRVNIQYF; cdr3_nt: TGCGCCAGCAGCCCGGACTTGCGGGGACGGGTAAACATTCAGTACTTC
j_call: TRBJ2-5; clone_size: .; d_call: .; v_call: TRBV15; cdr3_aa: CATSRPQSTVGKETQYF; cdr3_nt: TGTGCCACCAGCAGACCCCAATCGACAGTGGGAAAAGAGACCCAGTACTTC
j_call: TRBJ2-7; clone_size: .; d_call: .; v_call: TRBV6-5; cdr3_aa: CASSYTGLPTEQYF; cdr3_nt: TGTGCCAGCAGTTATACGGGACTGCCAACTGAGCAGTACTTC
j_call: TRBJ1-5; clone_size: .; d_call: .; v_call: TRBV2; cdr3_aa: CASRASQGSQPQHF; cdr3_nt: TGTGCCAGCAGAGCCTCTCAGGGCAGTCAGCCCCAGCATTTT
j_call: TRBJ2-7; clone_size: .; d_call: .; v_call: TRBV6-1; cdr3_aa: CASSEVRESYEQYF; cdr3_nt: TGTGCCAGCAGTGAAGTACGGGAGTCCTACGAGCAGTACTTC
j_call: TRBJ1-1; clone_size: .; d_call: .; v_call: TRBV30; cdr3_aa: CAWSLRNTEAFF; cdr3_nt: TGTGCCTGGAGTCTTAGAAACACTGAAGCTTTCTTT
j_call: TRBJ2-7; clone_size: .; d_call: .; v_call: TRBV5-8; cdr3_aa: CATAQVSYEQYF; cdr3_nt: TGTGCCACCGCGCAGGTTTCCTACGAGCAGTACTTC
j_call: TRBJ1-1; clone_size: .; d_call: .; v_call: TRBV7-2; cdr3_aa: CASSLVSRNTEAFF; cdr3_nt: TGTGCCAGCAGCTTAGTTAGCAGGAACACTGAAGCTTTCTTT